This T cell receptor beta chain was sequenced during a study of regulatory T cells in long-lasting Graves disease (dated by TCRdb to the early 2020s). For the study in its entirety: Newly diagnosed Graves' disease patients had taken antithyroid drugs for less than 3 months. Peripheral blood TCR sequencing and RNA sequencing compared persistent Graves' disease patients with newly diagnosed Graves' disease patients. The study took place in China and was registered as a clinical trial. A total of about 33 samples underwent TCR sequencing, from roughly 13 patients with persistent Graves' disease and about 20 patients with newly diagnosed Graves' disease. Study-wide conclusions, independent of this receptor: More public clonotypes were shared among persistent patients (2,741) than among newly diagnosed patients (more than 950). Peripheral blood alone was examined, since thyroid tissue, which constituted the primary lesion, could not be accessed. TRBV28, TRBJ1-2 and TRBJ2-5 were preferentially used in persistent disease, while TRBV20-1 and TRBJ2-1 were favored in newly diagnosed disease. Sequencing and analysis were restricted to the TCR beta chain. Persistent Graves' disease patients showed lower TCR Shannon entropy and fewer highly expanded clones than newly diagnosed patients, suggesting clonal expansion. The small sample size was acknowledged by the authors as a limitation that may reduce accuracy.

The germline V and J ends show losses of 3 bases and 10 bases respectively, and no gene match explains 7 bases of the junction. The germline V gene yields SGHRS for CDR1 and YFSETQ for CDR2. Including cysteine and phenylalanine, the CDR3 has 13 amino acids. Only the CDR3 region is kept as DNA, spanning 39 bases read in frame from base 1. The method behind the library was multiplex PCR. Instrument on record: Illumina HiSeq 4000. To build TCR beta libraries, CDR3 regions were amplified by Arm-PCR using iRepertoire HTBI primers. Gel purification was performed on PCR products prior to sequencing. Regarding the original processing steps: Across samples, 55 to 80 TRBV and 14 TRBJ segments were identified and used for gene usage analysis of CDR3 amino acid clonotypes. COPE and FqMerger were used to merge filtered high-quality paired reads into contigs. BLAST was used to align contigs to the IMGT TRBV, TRBD and TRBJ reference genes, and CDR3 was defined following IMGT. Highly expanded clones were defined as clonotypes with a frequency above 0.1%. Shannon entropy served as the measure of repertoire diversity, while the Gini coefficient captured V-J evenness. A clonotype was considered public if more than one individual shared it. TCRdb reprocessing: public reads trimmed at Q25 with fastp, clones called with MiXCR, in-frame beta chains kept. Identical CDR3 protein sequences are pooled into one entry, listed with their most common genes and DNA. TCRdb's processing, not the authors', yielded these V and J calls. This sample comprises around 450,000 distinct CDR3 sequences, 14% to 15% of them detected only once. The top ten clonotypes cover over 7% of the sample.

The meaning of the sample's time point label: newly diagnosed GD, antithyroid drugs for less than 3 months. RNA was extracted from PBMCs in TRIzol for both TCR sequencing and RNA sequencing. Graves' disease was diagnosed according to American Thyroid Association guidelines. Patients were recruited from an endocrinology department in Xi'an, China. Each patient gave about 10 milliliters of peripheral blood, collected in an EDTA anticoagulant tube. Ficoll Paque Plus density gradient separation was used to isolate PBMCs, and no further T cell sorting was done. An Agilent 2100 Bioanalyzer and agarose gel were used to assess RNA quality, and a NanoDrop 2000 was used to measure RNA concentration. The table lists this clonotype with a few counts. This clone's antigen is unknown. Base qualities are not at hand, and no much larger clone is one base apart. The data also belong to a second study, concerning T cells in Graves' hyperthyroidism and ophthalmopathy. Per that second paper: Stable Graves' hyperthyroidism was defined as no progression to ophthalmopathy during 18 months of follow-up. Hyperthyroidism patients were newly diagnosed, with disease duration under 2 months, and aged 18 to 65 years. Exclusion was applied to patients with uncontrolled infections, other autoimmune diseases, pregnancy or lactation. Diagnoses relied on clinical symptoms, serum thyroxine and TRAb, thyroid ultrasound and orbital computed tomography. A first-round RT-PCR of the TCR CDR3 used the HTBI primer set with the Qiagen OneStep RT-PCR kit. Most expanded thyroid clonotypes (frequency above 0.001) were also detected in blood, a finding suggesting that blood repertoires may reflect thyroid immune responses. A model built on a 13 V-J signature distinguished ophthalmopathy from stable hyperthyroidism, reaching roughly 88% sensitivity and approximately 81% specificity in cross-validation and 80%/75% in testing. During validation, the model predicted progression to ophthalmopathy a median of around 7 months ahead of onset, with approximately 71% sensitivity and around 73% specificity. To identify TCR V-J signatures that set the groups apart, the researchers used a discovery cohort of 90 to 100 patients, made up of roughly 40 with Graves' ophthalmopathy and some 55 with stable Graves' hyperthyroidism. Prospective prediction of ophthalmopathy was tested in an independent validation cohort consisting of 18 to 20 hyperthyroidism patients and around 16 patients who later progressed to ophthalmopathy. The roughly 94 discovery patients were randomly split 7:3 into training and test sets. In addition, the study compared T-cell repertoires in thyroid tissue and in blood from six Graves' hyperthyroidism patients. After blood sampling, hyperthyroidism patients were treated with methimazole at a starting dose of 30 mg daily, and ophthalmopathy patients were treated with high-dose intravenous methylprednisolone. The libraries were constructed in a second round of multiplex PCR and then size-selected and purified. Libraries were sequenced paired-end with 100 bp reads on an Illumina HiSeq2000. SOAPnuke was used to process the raw data, with reads discarded if the reads contained adapters or uncalled bases, had a mean Phred below 15, or lacked an exact constant-primer or identifier match. COPE v1.2.5 was used to merge high-quality paired reads, and clonotypes were defined as unique nucleotide sequences. MiTCR v1.1 was used to align clonotypes to the IMGT TRBV, TRBD and TRBJ reference segments. The analysis included only V-J combinations with a frequency above 0.0001, which together covered approximately 99% of the repertoires. A TCS score was defined as the ratio of F50 (clonal expansion) to E x V (chaos), with BLOSUM62-based TCRdist applied between CDR3 peptides within each V-J. Welch's t-statistics and random forest reduced several hundred V-J features to 10 to 15, which were used in a naive Bayes classifier (R e1071). Sample size was not statistically predetermined, and blinding of investigators to group allocation was not performed. According to the paper, TCR Vbeta CDR3 sequencing was carried out on over 130 peripheral blood samples, which came from more than 40 ophthalmopathy, under 85 hyperthyroidism and roughly 17 progressor patients.

The sequences come from peripheral blood mononuclear cells (PBMCs), collected at new diagnosis, from a patient treated with antithyroid drugs. The rearrangement combines TRBV5-1 with TRBJ2-1, with 7 bases matching TRBD1. This clonotype was obtained from a woman aged 40 to 49 with Graves disease. Donor details come from another sample of the same person, matched by shared clones. The sequence in DNA is TGCGCCAGCAGCTCAAACAGGGGTGGGGAGCAGTTCTTC. It codes for CASSSNRGGEQFF. The variable domain in full, with residues beyond the CDR3 obtained from the reference TRBV5-1 and TRBJ2-1 genes, is KAGVTQTPRYLIKTRGQQVTLSCSPISGHRSVSWYQQTPGQGLQFLFEYFSETQRNKGNFPGRFSGRQFSNSRSEMNVSTLELGDSALYLCASSSNRGGEQFFGPGTRLTVL.